These 29 T cell receptor beta chains were sequenced from one sample in a study of CD8+CD57+ T cells in acquired aplastic anemia. CDR3 and TCR beta VDJ profiling relied on a genomic DNA template. TCRdb redid the calling of the reads with MiXCR, one entry per CDR3 protein. The sample lists approximately 380,000 distinct CDR3 sequences, about two thirds occurring once. The specimen was sorted CD4+, CD8+, or CD8+CD57+ T cells (not recorded which) from PBMCs. Receptor source: a human donor in good health, serving as a control.

This rearrangement joins TRBV6-4 to TRBJ2-7; either TRBD1 or TRBD2 may supply D (5 bases each). Deletions cut 4 bases from V and 6 bases from J, with 22 bases between. CDR1 and CDR2 from the germline V gene are MRHNA and SNTAGT. The CDR3 sequence is 16 residues long. CDR3 residues: CASSAYPGQGAGEQYF. DNA for the CDR3: TGTGCCAGCAGTGCGTACCCGGGGCAGGGTGCGGGCGAGCAGTACTTC.

This clonotype has only a few counts. The chain combines TRBV27 with TRBJ1-1, with D uncertain. Germline CDR1 MNHEY, CDR2 SMNVEV (reference sequence). With 2 bases removed from V and 1 base from J, the gap between germline ends came to 14 bases. This CDR3 is built from 16 residues. Here the CDR3 reads CASSLSGVPTNTEAFF. The CDR3, as DNA: TGTGCCAGCAGTTTAAGCGGCGTGCCGACGAACACTGAAGCTTTCTTT.

The gene calls are TRBV19 and TRBJ2-3; D is possibly TRBD1 (5 bases). With 5 bases removed from V and 3 bases from J, the gap between germline ends came to 18 bases. This CDR3 has 16 amino acids. Germline V gene lookup returns CDR1 LNHDA and CDR2 SQIVND (reference sequence). Here the CDR3 DNA reads TGTGCCAGTAGTCCAATGCAGGGTAGGAGTACAGATACGCAGTATTTT. This sequence encodes CASSPMQGRSTDTQYF.

To note about this clonotype: Lacking the conserved final phenylalanine or tryptophan, this CDR3 likely reflects a read error. The V and J genes are TRBV7-2 and TRBJ1-6; tentative D call: TRBD1 (6 bases). CDR3 size: 12 residues. Germline V gives CDR1 SGHTA, CDR2 FQGNSA. V lost 6 bases and J 14 bases, leaving 14 bases between the germline ends. CDR3 bases: TGTGCCAGCAGATCCGCAGGGGCGGCCCTCCACGAT. This sequence encodes CASRSAGAALHD.

This clonotype was recorded at least ten times. J is TRBJ1-4 and V is TRBV27, with D perhaps TRBD1 (6 bases). The V and J ends lost 8 bases and 10 bases respectively, with 17 bases between them. Per germline, CDR1 MNHEY and CDR2 SMNVEV (reference sequence). The CDR3 contains 13 residues. DNA for the CDR3: TGTGCCAGCGGCGGGACACCGTTTGGAAAACTGTTTTTT. Translating gives CASGGTPFGKLFF.

Worth noting for this clonotype: One junction end disagrees with the germline gene, perhaps due to a read error. The chain carries TRBV9 and TRBJ2-5; 8 bases are a match to TRBD2. The CDR3 has 15 amino acids. The germline V gene encodes CDR1 SGDLS and CDR2 YYNGEE. DNA of the CDR3: TGTGCCAACAGCGGGTCTAGCGGGCTATCAGAGACTCAGTACTTC. This encodes CANSGSSGLSETQYF.

A single count supports this clonotype. The V gene is TRBV20-1, the J gene TRBJ2-1; weak D call: TRBD2 (5 bases). CDR3 length equals 14 residues. Germline V gene data show CDR1 as DFQATT and CDR2 as SNEGSKA (reference sequence). Trimming pared 6 bases from V and 7 bases from J, leaving 19 bases between. The CDR3 protein is CSAPPGSDENEQFF. The CDR3 DNA reads TGCAGTGCACCCCCGGGGTCCGATGAAAATGAGCAGTTCTTC.

The CDR3 sequence: CASSLGAGGGEQYF. Here the CDR3 DNA reads TGTGCCAGCAGCTTAGGGGCAGGGGGAGGGGAGCAGTACTTC. The rearrangement joins TRBV7-6 to TRBJ2-7; possibly TRBD1 or TRBD2 for D (7 bases each). V dropped 1 base and J dropped 7 bases, with 14 bases sitting between them. From germline, CDR1 is SGHVS and CDR2 FNYEAQ. The CDR3 runs to 14 residues. The entire variable domain, with the rest obtained from reference TRBV7-6 and TRBJ2-7, is as follows: GAGVSQSPRYKVTKRGQDVALRCDPISGHVSLYWYRQALGQGPEFLTYFNYEAQQDKSGLPNDRFSAERPEGSISTLTIQRTEQRDSAMYRCASSLGAGGGEQYFGPGTRLTVT.

This clonotype showed up many times. The CDR3 protein is CASSFQGLQGAFF. CDR3 nucleotide sequence: TGTGCCAGCAGTTTTCAAGGACTCCAAGGAGCTTTCTTT. This chain connects TRBV12-3 or TRBV12-4 to TRBJ1-1, with unresolved D. The CDR3 has 13 amino acids. V lost 3 bases to trimming and J lost 10 bases, with 15 bases between them.

The chain has TRBV5-1 and TRBJ2-7; D remains unclear. V lost 2 bases and J 9 bases, leaving 15 bases between the germline ends. Germline values: CDR1 SGHRS, CDR2 YFSETQ. The CDR3 spans 13 residues. The CDR3 protein is CASSFQSQDTQYF. In DNA, the CDR3 is TGCGCCAGCAGCTTCCAGTCCCAAGACACGCAGTACTTC.

The V call is TRBV11-2, the J call TRBJ2-2; D remains ambiguous. Germline V CDR1 and CDR2: SGHAT, FQNNGV. V was shortened by 5 bases and J by 4 bases, with 14 bases between the two germline ends. The CDR3 has 15 residues. In DNA, the CDR3 is TGTGCCAGCAGCCGGCCGCTCGGAATCACCGGGGAGCTGTTTTTT. Translating it yields CASSRPLGITGELFF.

The V gene is TRBV20-1, the J gene TRBJ1-2; D is unresolved. This CDR3 is 13 amino acids long. Trimming took off 1 base at V and 3 bases at J, with 9 bases between the two ends. Looked up from germline, CDR1 is DFQATT and CDR2 is SNEGSKA (reference sequence). The CDR3 DNA is TGCAGTGCTAGAGTTGGGTACGACTATGGCTACACCTTC. Protein sequence: CSARVGYDYGYTF.

Notes on this clonotype: The junction and the germline gene differ at one end; a read error may be behind it. CDR3 sequence reads: CASSMTGGGYAQYF. CDR3 coding DNA: TGCGCCAGCAGCATGACAGGGGGTGGGTACGCGCAGTACTTC. The rearrangement joins TRBV7-3 to TRBJ2-7, with 9 bases lining up with TRBD1. CDR3 length: 14 residues. Germline V gene sequence: CDR1 SGHTA, CDR2 FQGTGA.

The chain combines TRBV5-1 with TRBJ2-7; D might be TRBD1 (6 bases). Per germline, CDR1 SGHRS and CDR2 YFSETQ. The CDR3 runs 14 residues. The V gene lost 3 bases and the J gene lost 3 bases, with 13 bases spanning the gap. CDR3 sequence: CASSWGRAGYEQYF. The DNA for the CDR3 is TGCGCCAGCAGCTGGGGGCGGGCGGGCTACGAGCAGTACTTC.

This chain connects TRBV7-3 to TRBJ2-1, with TRBD2 matching over 12 bases. V was clipped by 1 base and J by 4 bases; unmatched bases: 5. The CDR3 has 17 amino acids. Germline lookup yields CDR1 SGHTA and CDR2 FQGTGA. The CDR3, as DNA: TGTGCCAGCAGCTTAAGTCTAGCGGGGGGGCGGTACAATGAGCAGTTCTTC. It translates to CASSLSLAGGRYNEQFF.

This clonotype was recorded many times. V is TRBV5-6 and J is TRBJ2-1, with a weak D call TRBD2 (5 bases). Germline lookup yields CDR1 SGHDT and CDR2 YYEEEE. V gave up 3 bases and J gave up 1 base, with 14 bases separating them. The CDR3 sequence is 16 residues long. The CDR3 is CASSSPNGESYNEQFF. CDR3 coding DNA: TGTGCCAGCAGCTCTCCGAACGGGGAATCCTACAATGAGCAGTTCTTC.

This clonotype came up many times. The J gene is TRBJ2-3, the V gene TRBV3-1, with 10 bases matching TRBD2. CDR1 is LGHDT and CDR2 is YNNKEL in the germline V gene (reference sequence). The V gene end was trimmed by 5 bases and the J gene end by 1 base; junction bases not matched to a gene: 3. The CDR3 has 15 residues. The CDR3 DNA is TGTGCCAGCAGCTACGGGACTAGCGGCACAGATACGCAGTATTTT. Protein product: CASSYGTSGTDTQYF.

This clonotype was seen a few times. This chain uses TRBV5-5 with TRBJ2-7; 8 nucleotides agree with TRBD2. The germline V gene encodes CDR1 SGHKS and CDR2 YYEKEE (reference sequence). Trimming removed 0 bases from V and 6 bases from J; junction bases left unmatched: 5. This CDR3 contains 14 residues. The CDR3 here is CASSLGTSPSEQYF. CDR3 DNA: TGTGCCAGCAGCTTGGGGACTAGCCCAAGCGAGCAGTACTTC.

This clonotype was counted between two and nine times. The genes are TRBV19 and TRBJ1-6; D might be TRBD1 (5 bases). There are 14 residues in the CDR3. CDR1 and CDR2 from the germline V gene are LNHDA and SQIVND (reference sequence). The V gene lost 1 base and the J gene lost 9 bases, with 10 bases spanning the gap. The CDR3 is CASSIGGESSPLHF. For the CDR3, the DNA is TGTGCCAGTAGTATAGGGGGGGAGAGTTCACCCCTCCACTTT.

This clonotype was seen more than once but under ten times. The chain couples TRBV12-3 or TRBV12-4 to TRBJ1-2; TRBD1 matches at 9 bases. After removal of 5 bases from V and 4 bases from J, the junction contained 5 bases not matched to a gene. This CDR3 is 14 amino acids long. As DNA, the CDR3 is TGTGCCAGCAGTCCTCGGACAGGGGCCTATGGCTACACCTTC. It encodes CASSPRTGAYGYTF.

V is TRBV10-3 and J is TRBJ2-7, with TRBD1 identical over 7 bases. The germline V gene has CDR1 ENHRY and CDR2 SYGVKD. The CDR3 runs to 16 residues. Losses at the gene ends were 3 bases for V and 2 bases for J; bases not matched to a gene: 10. The CDR3 is CAISEGDSGGPYEQYF. In DNA form, the CDR3 reads TGTGCCATCAGTGAAGGGGACAGTGGAGGCCCCTACGAGCAGTACTTC.

Points on this clonotype: At one end, the junction sequence differs from germline, possibly due to a read error. The DNA of the CDR3 is TGTGCCAGCACGTCCCCCACCGGGGCAACCTACGAGCAGTACTTC. It yields the protein CASTSPTGATYEQYF. This rearrangement joins TRBV5-1 to TRBJ2-7; tentatively, D is TRBD1 or TRBD2 (5 bases each). The germline V gene has CDR1 SGHRS and CDR2 YFSETQ. The CDR3 has 15 residues.

The CDR3 nucleotides read TGTGCCTGGAGTGTAATGTTTGGAAACACCATATATTTT. Its protein product is CAWSVMFGNTIYF. This sequence joins TRBV30 and TRBJ1-3, with D unclear. CDR1 GTSNPN and CDR2 SVGIG come from the germline V gene (reference sequence). Trimming removed 0 bases at V and 3 bases at J, with 6 bases between. This CDR3 is 13 amino acids long.

This clonotype was counted at least ten times. The genes are TRBV3-2 and TRBJ2-2. TRBV3-2 has pseudogene status. The CDR3 covers 14 residues. CDR3 nucleotides: TGTGCCAGCAGCCAAGATCACGATGGCGGGGAGCTGTTTTTT. This sequence encodes CASSQDHDGGELFF.

With respect to this clonotype: A much larger clone is a single base away; this may be a read error. The CDR3 DNA sequence: TGTGCCAACATAATCGACGGTTTTAGCAATCAGCCCCAGCATTTT. Amino acids: CANIIDGFSNQPQHF. This rearrangement joins TRBV10-3 to TRBJ1-5; D remains ambiguous. Per the germline V gene, CDR1 is ENHRY and CDR2 is SYGVKD. Trimming removed 10 bases at V and 0 bases at J, with 16 bases between. The CDR3 consists of 15 residues.

The chain has TRBV5-4 and TRBJ1-2; the D gene is possibly TRBD1 (5 bases). CDR1 SGHNT and CDR2 YYREEE come from the germline V gene (reference sequence). This CDR3 is built from 14 residues. Trimming shortened V by 5 bases and J by 4 bases, and 15 bases separated the two germline ends. The CDR3 spells CASRMRDGAYGYTF. The DNA of the CDR3 is TGTGCCAGCAGGATGCGGGACGGGGCCTATGGCTACACCTTC. Full variable domain (outside the CDR3, taken from reference TRBV5-4 and TRBJ1-2): ETGVTQSPTHLIKTRGQQVTLRCSSQSGHNTVSWYQQALGQGPQFIFQYYREEENGRGNFPPRFSGLQFPNYSSELNVNALELDDSALYLCASRMRDGAYGYTFGSGTRLTVV.

This clonotype was recorded at least ten times. The chain employs TRBV27 and TRBJ1-4; possibly TRBD1 for D (6 bases). V was shortened by 5 bases and J by 0 bases, with 16 bases between the two germline ends. Germline lookup yields CDR1 MNHEY and CDR2 SMNVEV (reference sequence). The CDR3 is 17 amino acids. The CDR3 coding sequence is TGTGCCAGCAGTCGCTTTGGACAGCCAGCAACTAATGAAAAACTGTTTTTT. As protein: CASSRFGQPATNEKLFF.

This clonotype was counted ten times or more. The chain uses TRBV7-6 and TRBJ2-2, with D unclear. V lost 2 bases to trimming and J lost 8 bases, with 12 bases between them. CDR3 length equals 14 residues. Looked up from germline, CDR1 is SGHVS and CDR2 is FNYEAQ. CDR3 residues: CASSLSLRTGELFF. The CDR3 DNA follows: TGTGCCAGCAGCTTAAGTCTGCGGACGGGGGAGCTGTTTTTT.

The chain uses TRBV7-2 and TRBJ1-2; perhaps TRBD1 as D (5 bases). Germline CDR1 and CDR2: SGHTA and FQGNSA. V shed 6 bases and J shed 13 bases, with 27 bases lying between them. This CDR3 has 15 residues. In DNA form, the CDR3 reads TGTGCCAGCAGACAAACAGGAGCGCACACTGAAGCCTTCACCTTC. Translated, it gives CASRQTGAHTEAFTF.